This entry concerns a single T cell receptor beta chain. Its antigen remains unknown. This specimen belongs to a study of cytomegalovirus exposure and HLA in healthy donors. Study conclusions and caveats: The listing of about 150 TCR beta chains classed them as cytomegalovirus-associated. It was found in a later analysis that first-cohort TCR clusters tended to co-occur in the 130 or so validation repertoires. Some public TCRs appeared in many individuals, while most sequences were rare.

The CDR3 consists of 14 residues. The V and J ends lost 1 base and 4 bases respectively, with 10 bases between them. Germline V lookup: CDR1 SGHVS, CDR2 FQNEAQ. Method: immunoSEQ multiplex PCR; TCRdb's copy keeps in-frame clones and lacks some. The data contain roughly 150,000 clones, 85% to 90% of them singletons. This chain uses TRBV7-8 with TRBJ1-2, with D possibly being TRBD1 (5 bases). The material sequenced was PBMCs. The TCR originated in a man between 18 and 35 years old in good health and CMV-seronegative. This CDR3 is CASSLDQGAYGYTF. DNA for the CDR3: TGTGCCAGCAGCTTAGATCAGGGTGCCTATGGCTACACCTTC.